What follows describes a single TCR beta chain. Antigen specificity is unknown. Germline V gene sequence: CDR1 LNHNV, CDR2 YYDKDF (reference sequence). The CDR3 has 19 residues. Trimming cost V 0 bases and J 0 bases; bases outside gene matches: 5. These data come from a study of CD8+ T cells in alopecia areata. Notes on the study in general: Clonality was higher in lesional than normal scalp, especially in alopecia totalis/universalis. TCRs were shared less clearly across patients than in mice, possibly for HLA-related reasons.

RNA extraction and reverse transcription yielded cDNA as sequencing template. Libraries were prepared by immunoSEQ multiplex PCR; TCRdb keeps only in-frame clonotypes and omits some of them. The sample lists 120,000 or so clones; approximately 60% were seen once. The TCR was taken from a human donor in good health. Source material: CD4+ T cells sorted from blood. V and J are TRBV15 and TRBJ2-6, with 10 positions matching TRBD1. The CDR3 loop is CATSRDLGQGLSGANVLTF. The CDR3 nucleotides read TGTGCCACCAGCAGAGATCTGGGACAGGGGCTCTCTGGGGCCAACGTCCTGACTTTC.